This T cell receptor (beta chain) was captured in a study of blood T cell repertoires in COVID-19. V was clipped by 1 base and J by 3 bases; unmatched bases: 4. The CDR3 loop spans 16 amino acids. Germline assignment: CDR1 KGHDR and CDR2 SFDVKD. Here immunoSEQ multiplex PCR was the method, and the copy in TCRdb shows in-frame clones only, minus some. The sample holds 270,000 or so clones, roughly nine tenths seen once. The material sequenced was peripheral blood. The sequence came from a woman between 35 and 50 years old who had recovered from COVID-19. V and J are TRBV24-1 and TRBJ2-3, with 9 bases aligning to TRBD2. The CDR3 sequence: CATSDFSGGSTDTQYF. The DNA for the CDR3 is TGTGCCACCAGTGATTTCAGCGGGGGGTCTACAGATACGCAGTATTTT.